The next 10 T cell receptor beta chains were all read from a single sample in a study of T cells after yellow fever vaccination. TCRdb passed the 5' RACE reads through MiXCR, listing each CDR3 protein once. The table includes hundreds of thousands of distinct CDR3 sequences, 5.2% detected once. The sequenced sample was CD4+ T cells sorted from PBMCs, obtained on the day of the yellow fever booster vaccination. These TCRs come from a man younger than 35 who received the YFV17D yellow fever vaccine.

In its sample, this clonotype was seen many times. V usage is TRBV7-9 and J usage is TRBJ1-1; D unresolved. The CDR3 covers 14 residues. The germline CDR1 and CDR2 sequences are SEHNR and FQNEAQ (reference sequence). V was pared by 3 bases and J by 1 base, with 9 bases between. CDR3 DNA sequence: TGTGCCAGCAGCTTTAAATCCGGGAACACTGAAGCTTTCTTT. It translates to CASSFKSGNTEAFF.

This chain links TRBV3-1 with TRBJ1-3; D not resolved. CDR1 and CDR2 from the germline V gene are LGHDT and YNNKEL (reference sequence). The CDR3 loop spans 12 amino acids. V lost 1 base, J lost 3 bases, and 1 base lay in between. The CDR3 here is CASSQGGNTIYF. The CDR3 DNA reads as TGTGCCAGCAGCCAAGGTGGAAACACCATATATTTT.

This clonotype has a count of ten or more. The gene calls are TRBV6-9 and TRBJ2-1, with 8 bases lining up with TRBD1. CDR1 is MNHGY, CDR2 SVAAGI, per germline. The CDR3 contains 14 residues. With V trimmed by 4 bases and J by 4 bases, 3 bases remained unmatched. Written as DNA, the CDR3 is TGTGCCAGCAGTTCGGGACAGGTGTACAATGAGCAGTTCTTC. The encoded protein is CASSSGQVYNEQFF.

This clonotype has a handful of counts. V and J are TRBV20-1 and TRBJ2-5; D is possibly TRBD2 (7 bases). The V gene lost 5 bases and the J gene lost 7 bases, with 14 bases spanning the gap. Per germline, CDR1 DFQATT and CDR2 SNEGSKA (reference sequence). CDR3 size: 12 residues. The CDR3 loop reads CSARGAIGTQYF. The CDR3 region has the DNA TGCAGTGCTCGGGGGGCAATTGGGACCCAGTACTTC.

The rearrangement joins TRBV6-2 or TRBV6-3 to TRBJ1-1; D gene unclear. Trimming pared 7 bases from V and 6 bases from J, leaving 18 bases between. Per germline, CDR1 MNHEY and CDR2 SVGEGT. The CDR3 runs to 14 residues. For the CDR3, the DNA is TGTGCCAGCACCGTGAACGGCGCGGCGGCTGAAGCTTTCTTT. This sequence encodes CASTVNGAAAEAFF.

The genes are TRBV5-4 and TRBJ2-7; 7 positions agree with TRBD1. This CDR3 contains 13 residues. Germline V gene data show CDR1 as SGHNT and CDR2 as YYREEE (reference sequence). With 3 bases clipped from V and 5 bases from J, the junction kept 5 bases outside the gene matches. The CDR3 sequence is CASSSRGSNEQYV. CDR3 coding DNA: TGTGCCAGCAGCTCCAGGGGGTCAAACGAGCAGTACGTC.

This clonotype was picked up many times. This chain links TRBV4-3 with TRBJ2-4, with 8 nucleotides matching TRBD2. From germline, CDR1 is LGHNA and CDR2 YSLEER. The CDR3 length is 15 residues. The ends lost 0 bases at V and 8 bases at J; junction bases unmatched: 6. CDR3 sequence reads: CASSQDRGGADIQYF. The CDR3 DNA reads TGCGCCAGCAGCCAAGATCGGGGGGGCGCGGACATTCAGTACTTC.

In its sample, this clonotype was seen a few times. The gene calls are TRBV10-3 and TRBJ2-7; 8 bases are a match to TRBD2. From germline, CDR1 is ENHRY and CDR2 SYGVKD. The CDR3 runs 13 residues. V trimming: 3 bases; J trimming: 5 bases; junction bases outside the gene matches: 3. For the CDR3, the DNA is TGTGCCATCAGTGAATATAGCGGGGACGAGCAGTACGTC. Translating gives CAISEYSGDEQYV.

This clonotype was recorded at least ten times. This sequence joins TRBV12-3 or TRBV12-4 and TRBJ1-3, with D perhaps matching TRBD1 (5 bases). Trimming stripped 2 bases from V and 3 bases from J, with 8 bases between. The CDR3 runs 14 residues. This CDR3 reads CASSLWGIGNTIYF. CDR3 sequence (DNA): TGTGCCAGCAGTTTATGGGGGATTGGAAACACCATATATTTT.

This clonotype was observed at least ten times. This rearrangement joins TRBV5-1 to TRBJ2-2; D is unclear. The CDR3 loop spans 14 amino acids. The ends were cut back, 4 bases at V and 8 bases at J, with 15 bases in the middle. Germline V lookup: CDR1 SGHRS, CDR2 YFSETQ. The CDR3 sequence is CASSPSASSGELFF. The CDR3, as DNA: TGCGCCAGCAGCCCCTCGGCTTCGTCTGGGGAGCTGTTTTTT.